Detailed here is one TCR beta chain. What it binds is not known. CD4+ T cells specific for antigen were expanded with viral peptide pools by the ViraFEST assay before sequencing. Culture lasted 10 days before CD4+ T cell isolation. In the vaccine recipients, nucleocapsid antibodies were negative and there was no prior SARS-CoV-2 infection. Every well housed about 1.8 million PBMC, which grew in culture alongside roughly 10 IU/ml IL-2 and about 10 ug/ml peptides. Only in-frame clones appear in the TCRdb table, and some are missing; sequencing was by immunoSEQ multiplex PCR. The table lists roughly 63,000 clones, over 70% of them singletons. The data derive from a study of vaccination effects on CD4 cells after COVID-19. Study-wide results and limits: Pronounced clonal contraction occurred in clones induced by infection and by vaccine late after vaccination.

The CDR3 is 15 residues long. Trimming took 1 base from V and 8 from J, leaving 16 bases between them. Per the germline V gene, CDR1 is SGHDT and CDR2 is YYEEEE. The receptor was isolated from a human donor who received a COVID-19 vaccine. The sample in question was CD4+ T cells from PBMCs cultured with HCoV-OC43 spike peptides, obtained before COVID-19 vaccination. Subset noted: HCoV-OC43 spike overlapping peptide pool stimulation. This rearrangement joins TRBV5-6 to TRBJ2-1; no definite D call. CDR3 residues: CASSLITSVADEQFF. The CDR3 nucleotides read TGTGCCAGCAGCTTGATCACCTCCGTAGCCGATGAGCAGTTCTTC.